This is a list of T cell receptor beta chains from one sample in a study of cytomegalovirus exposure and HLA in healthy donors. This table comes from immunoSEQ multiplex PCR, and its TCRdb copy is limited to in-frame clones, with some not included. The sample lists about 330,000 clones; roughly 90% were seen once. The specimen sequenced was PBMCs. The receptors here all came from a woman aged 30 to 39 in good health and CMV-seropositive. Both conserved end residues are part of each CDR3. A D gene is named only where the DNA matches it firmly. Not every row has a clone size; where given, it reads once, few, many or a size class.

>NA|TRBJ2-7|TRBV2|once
CASNNRAGSSYEQYF
TGTGCCAGCAACAATAGGGCGGGGAGCTCCTACGAGCAGTACTTC
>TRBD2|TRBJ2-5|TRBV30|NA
CAWSGATSGAYGETQYF
TGTGCCTGGAGTGGAGCGACTAGCGGGGCCTACGGGGAGACCCAGTACTTC
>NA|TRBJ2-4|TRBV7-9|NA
CASSGNIAKNIQYF
TGTGCCAGCAGCGGTAATATAGCCAAAAACATTCAGTACTTC
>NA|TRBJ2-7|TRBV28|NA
CASSPSPRVGEQYF
TGTGCCAGCAGTCCCTCCCCCCGGGTCGGCGAGCAGTACTTC
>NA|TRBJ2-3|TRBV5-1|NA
CAFGDTQYF
TGCGCCTTCGGGGATACGCAGTATTTT
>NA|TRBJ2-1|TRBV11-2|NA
CASSPRTLREQFF
TGTGCCAGCAGCCCCCGTACATTGCGGGAGCAGTTCTTC
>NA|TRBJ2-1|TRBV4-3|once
CASSQDYSYNEQFF
TGCGCCAGCAGCCAAGATTATTCCTACAATGAGCAGTTCTTC
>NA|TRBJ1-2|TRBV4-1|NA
CASSQDLVEDYGYTF
TGCGCCAGCAGCCAAGATCTGGTTGAGGATTATGGCTACACCTTC
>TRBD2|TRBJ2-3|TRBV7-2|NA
CASSLGGRNTDTQYF
TGTGCCAGCAGCTTAGGCGGGAGGAACACAGATACGCAGTATTTT
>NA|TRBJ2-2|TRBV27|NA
CASSLQGHGGELFF
TGTGCCAGCAGTTTACAGGGTCATGGCGGGGAGCTGTTTTTT
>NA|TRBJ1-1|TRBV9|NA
CASSVAWGTEAFF
TGTGCCAGCAGCGTGGCGTGGGGGACTGAAGCTTTCTTT
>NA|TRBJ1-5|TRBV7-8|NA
CASSGEDQPQHF
TGTGCCAGCAGTGGGGAGGATCAGCCCCAGCATTTT
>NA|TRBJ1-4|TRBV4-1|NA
CASSQGEVLREKLFF
TGCGCCAGCAGCCAAGGGGAAGTACTGAGGGAAAAACTGTTTTTT
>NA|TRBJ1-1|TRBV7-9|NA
CASSFPNTEAFF
TGTGCCAGCAGCTTCCCGAACACTGAAGCTTTCTTT
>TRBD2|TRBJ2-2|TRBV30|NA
CAWSVLWAGGGTGELFF
TGTGCCTGGAGTGTACTCTGGGCGGGAGGGGGCACCGGGGAGCTGTTTTTT
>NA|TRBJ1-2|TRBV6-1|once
CATRGEGWNYGYTF
TGTGCCACCCGAGGGGAGGGATGGAACTATGGCTACACCTTC
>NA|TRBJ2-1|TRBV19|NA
CASKGAGLNEQFF
TGTGCCAGTAAAGGAGCCGGGCTCAATGAGCAGTTCTTC